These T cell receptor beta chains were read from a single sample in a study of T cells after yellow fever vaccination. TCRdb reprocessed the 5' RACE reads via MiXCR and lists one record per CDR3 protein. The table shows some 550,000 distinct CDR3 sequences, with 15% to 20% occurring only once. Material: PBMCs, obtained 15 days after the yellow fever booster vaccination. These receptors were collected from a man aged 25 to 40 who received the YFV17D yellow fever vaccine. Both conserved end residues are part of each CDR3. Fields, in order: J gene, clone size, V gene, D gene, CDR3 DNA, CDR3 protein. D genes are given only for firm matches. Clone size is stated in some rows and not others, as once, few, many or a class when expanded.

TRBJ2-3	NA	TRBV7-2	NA	TGTGCCAGCAGCTTAGTCGTCACTCAGGCAGATACGCAGTATTTT	CASSLVVTQADTQYF
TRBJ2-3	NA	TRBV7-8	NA	TGTGCCAGCAGCCGACAGGAGTCTAGTCTACGCACAGATACGCAGTATTTT	CASSRQESSLRTDTQYF
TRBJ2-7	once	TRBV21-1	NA	TGTGCCAGCAGCAAAGGGGTGGGGGTGGAGCAGTACTTC	CASSKGVGVEQYF
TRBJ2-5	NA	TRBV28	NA	TGTGCCAGCAGTATAGCCCTAGGTGGGGGAGAGACCCAGTACTTC	CASSIALGGGETQYF
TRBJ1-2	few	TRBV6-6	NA	TGTGCCAGCTTTACAGGGAACTATGGCTACACCTTC	CASFTGNYGYTF
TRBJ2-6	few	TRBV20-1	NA	TGCAGTGCTAGACGGGGGCAAGGTGGGGCCAACGTCCTGACTTTC	CSARRGQGGANVLTF
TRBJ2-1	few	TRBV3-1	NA	TGTGCCAGCAGCCAAGATCTGGGCCCCCCTAGGGAGCAGTTCTTC	CASSQDLGPPREQFF
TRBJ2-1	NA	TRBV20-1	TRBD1	TGCAGTGCTAGAGATCAGGACAGGCACTACAATGAGCAGTTCTTC	CSARDQDRHYNEQFF
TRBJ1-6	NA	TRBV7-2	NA	TGTGCCAGCAGCTTAGTACGAGGGGATCGTAATTCACCCCTCCACTTT	CASSLVRGDRNSPLHF
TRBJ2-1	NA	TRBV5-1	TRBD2	TGCGCCAGCAGCTTGCGGGAGGGTGGTTTAGATGAGCAGTTCTTC	CASSLREGGLDEQFF
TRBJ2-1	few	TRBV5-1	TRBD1	TGCGCCAGCAGCACCGGGACAGGGGTCAATGAGCAGTTCTTC	CASSTGTGVNEQFF
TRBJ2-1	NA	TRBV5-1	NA	TGCGCCAGCGGCGCAGGCTCCTTTGTCAATGAGCAGTTCTTC	CASGAGSFVNEQFF
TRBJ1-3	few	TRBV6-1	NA	TGTGCCAGCAGAGAGGGTGGGGACCTGAGAGGAAACACCATATATTTT	CASREGGDLRGNTIYF
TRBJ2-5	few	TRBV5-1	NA	TGCGCCAGCAGCCCCAATGTGCCAGAGCAAGAGACCCAGTACTTC	CASSPNVPEQETQYF
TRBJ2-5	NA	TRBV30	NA	TGTGCCTGGGGGGCGGTCTCCGGGACCCAGTACTTC	CAWGAVSGTQYF
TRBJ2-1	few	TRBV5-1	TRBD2	TGCGCCAGCAGCTTGGGTCTAGCGGGACCCAAGCGGGTCAGGGATGAGCAGTTCTTC	CASSLGLAGPKRVRDEQFF
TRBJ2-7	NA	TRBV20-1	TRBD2	TGCAGTGCTAGAGATACAGCGGGAGCGCAACCGTACTTC	CSARDTAGAQPYF
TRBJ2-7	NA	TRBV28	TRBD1	TGTGCCAGCAGTTCTACCGGACAGGTTCTCGAGCAGTACTTC	CASSSTGQVLEQYF
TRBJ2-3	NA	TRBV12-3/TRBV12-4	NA	TGTGCCAGCAGTTTAGGGGGATATGGCACAGATACGCAGTATTTT	CASSLGGYGTDTQYF
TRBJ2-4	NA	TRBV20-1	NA	TGCAGTGCCTGGACCGGCAAAAACATTCAGTACTTC	CSAWTGKNIQYF
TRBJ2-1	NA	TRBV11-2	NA	TGTGCCAGCAGCTTAGAACAGCATTACAATGAGCAGTTCTTC	CASSLEQHYNEQFF
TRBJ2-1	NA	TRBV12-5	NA	TGTGCTAGTGGTCCGATCAACAAGGGGTCTTACAATGAGCAGTTCTTC	CASGPINKGSYNEQFF
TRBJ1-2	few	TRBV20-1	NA	TGCAGTGCTGGGGCGGAATATGGCTACACCTTC	CSAGAEYGYTF
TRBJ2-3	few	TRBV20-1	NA	TGCAGTGCCACGAGAGAAGACAAGGCTGATACGCAGTATTTT	CSATREDKADTQYF
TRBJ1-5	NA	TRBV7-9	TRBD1	TGTGCCAGCAGCCGCGGACAGGGTGAGCCCCAGCATTTT	CASSRGQGEPQHF
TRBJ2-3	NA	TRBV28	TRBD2	TGTGCCAGCAGCCAAGAACACGGGGGGATTTCAGATACGCAGTATTTT	CASSQEHGGISDTQYF
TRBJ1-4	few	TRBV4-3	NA	TGCGCCAGCAGCCAAGAGAGCGGTGAAAAACTGTTTTTT	CASSQESGEKLFF
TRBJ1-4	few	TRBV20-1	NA	TGCAGTGGATCGACAGGCCCTAATGAAAAACTGTTTTTT	CSGSTGPNEKLFF
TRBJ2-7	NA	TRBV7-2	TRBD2	TGTGCCAGCTCAATGTCTAGCGGGAGTCGTCCCGAGCAGTACTTC	CASSMSSGSRPEQYF
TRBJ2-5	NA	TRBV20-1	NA	TGCAGTGCTAGGAGAGCGGGTGTAGAAGAGACCCAGTACTTC	CSARRAGVEETQYF
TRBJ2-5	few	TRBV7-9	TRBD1	TGTGCCAGCAGCCCCGGGACAGGGGGCCTGAAGACCCAGTACTTC	CASSPGTGGLKTQYF
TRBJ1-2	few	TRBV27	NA	TGTGCCAGCGGACTCGAGAGAGGGCAGAATGGCTACACCTTC	CASGLERGQNGYTF
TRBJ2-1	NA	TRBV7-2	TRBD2	TGTGCCAGCAGCCTGAAAGCGGGAGCGGGGTACAATGAGCAGTTCTTC	CASSLKAGAGYNEQFF
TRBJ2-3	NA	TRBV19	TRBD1	TGTGCCAGTAGTGACCGGACCGGGACAGGGAAGTATTTT	CASSDRTGTGKYF
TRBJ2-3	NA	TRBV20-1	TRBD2	TGCAGTGCTAGAGAGGATGCTAGCGGGGTAGACACAGATACGCAGTATTTT	CSAREDASGVDTDTQYF
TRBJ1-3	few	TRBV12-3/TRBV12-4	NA	TGTGCCAGCAGTTCCCCGCCCTCTAGGGGCTGGAACACCATATATTTT	CASSSPPSRGWNTIYF
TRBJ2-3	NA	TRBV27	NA	TGTGCCAGCAGCTGGTCCAGCTCGGGCGGGCATAGCACAGATACGCAGTATTTT	CASSWSSSGGHSTDTQYF
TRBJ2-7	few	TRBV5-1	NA	TGCGCCAGCAGCTTGTCTCCGGGGCGGGAGCAGTACTTC	CASSLSPGREQYF
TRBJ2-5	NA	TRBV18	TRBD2	TGTGCCAGCTCAGGACTAGCGGGAGCGGAGACCCAGTACTTC	CASSGLAGAETQYF
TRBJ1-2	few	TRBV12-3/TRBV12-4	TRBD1	TGTGCCAGCAGTTTAGCTACAGGGGGAGCCTACACCTTC	CASSLATGGAYTF
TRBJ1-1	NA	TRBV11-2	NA	TGTGCCAGCAGCCCCCTTACAGGGTCTGACACTGAAGCTTTCTTT	CASSPLTGSDTEAFF
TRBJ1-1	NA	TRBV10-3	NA	TGTGCCATCAGTGACTCCAATACAGGAGGGGCTGAAGCTTTCTTT	CAISDSNTGGAEAFF
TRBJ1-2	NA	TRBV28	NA	TGTGCCACCCTGGAGGGATTCGTTGATGGCTACACCTTC	CATLEGFVDGYTF
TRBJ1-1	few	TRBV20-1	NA	TGCAGTGCTAGTAGGACGTCCCGTGAAGCTTTCTTT	CSASRTSREAFF